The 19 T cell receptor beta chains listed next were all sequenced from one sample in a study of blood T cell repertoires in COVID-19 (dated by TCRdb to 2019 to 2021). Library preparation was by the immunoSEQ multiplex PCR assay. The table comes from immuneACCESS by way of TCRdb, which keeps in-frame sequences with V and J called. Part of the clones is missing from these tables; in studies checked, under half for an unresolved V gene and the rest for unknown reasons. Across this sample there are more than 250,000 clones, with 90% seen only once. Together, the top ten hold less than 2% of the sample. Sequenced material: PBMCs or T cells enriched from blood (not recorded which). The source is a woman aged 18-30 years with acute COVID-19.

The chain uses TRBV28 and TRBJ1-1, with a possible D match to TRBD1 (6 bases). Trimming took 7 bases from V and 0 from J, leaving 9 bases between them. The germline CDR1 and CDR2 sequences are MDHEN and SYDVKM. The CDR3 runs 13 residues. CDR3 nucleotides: TGTGCCAGCATCACAGGGTTGAACACTGAAGCTTTCTTT. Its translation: CASITGLNTEAFF.

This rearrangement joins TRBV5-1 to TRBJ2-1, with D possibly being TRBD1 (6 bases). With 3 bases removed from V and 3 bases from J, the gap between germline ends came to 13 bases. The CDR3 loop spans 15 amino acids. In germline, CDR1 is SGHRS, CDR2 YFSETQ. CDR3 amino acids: CASSSLQGVYNEQFF. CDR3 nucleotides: TGCGCCAGCAGCTCGTTACAGGGCGTCTACAATGAGCAGTTCTTC.

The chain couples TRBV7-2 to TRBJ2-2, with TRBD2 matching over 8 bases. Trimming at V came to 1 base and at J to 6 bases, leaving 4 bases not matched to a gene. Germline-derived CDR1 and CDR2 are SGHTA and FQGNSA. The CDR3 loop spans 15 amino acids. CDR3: CASSLDLAGSGELFF. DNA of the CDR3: TGTGCCAGCAGCTTAGACCTAGCGGGTTCCGGGGAGCTGTTTTTT.

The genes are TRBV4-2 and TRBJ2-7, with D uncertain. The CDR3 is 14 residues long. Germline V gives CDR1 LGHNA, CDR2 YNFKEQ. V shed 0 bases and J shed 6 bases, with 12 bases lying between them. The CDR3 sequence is CASSQEASSGEQYF. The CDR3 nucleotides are TGTGCCAGCAGCCAAGAGGCATCTTCAGGCGAGCAGTACTTC.

CDR3 in amino acids: CASSVSEEYGYTF. The CDR3 DNA reads TGTGCCAGCAGTGTGTCAGAGGAATATGGCTACACCTTC. This rearrangement joins TRBV2 to TRBJ1-2; D is ambiguous. Germline V lookup: CDR1 SNHLY, CDR2 FYNNEI. With 4 bases removed from V and 5 bases from J, the gap between germline ends came to 11 bases. There are 13 residues in the CDR3.

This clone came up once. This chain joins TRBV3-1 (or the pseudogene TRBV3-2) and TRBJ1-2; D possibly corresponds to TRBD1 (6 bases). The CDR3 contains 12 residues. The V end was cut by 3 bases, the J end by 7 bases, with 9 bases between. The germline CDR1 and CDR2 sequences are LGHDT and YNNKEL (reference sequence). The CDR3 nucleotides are TGTGCCAGCAGCCAGGGGGCGGGTGGCTACACCTTC. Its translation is CASSQGAGGYTF.

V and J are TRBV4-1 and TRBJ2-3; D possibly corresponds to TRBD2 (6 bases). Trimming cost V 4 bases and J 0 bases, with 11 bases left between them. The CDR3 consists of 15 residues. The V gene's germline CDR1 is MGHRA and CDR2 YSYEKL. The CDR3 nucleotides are TGCGCCAGCAGCCGGGGACTGCAAAGCACAGATACGCAGTATTTT. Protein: CASSRGLQSTDTQYF.

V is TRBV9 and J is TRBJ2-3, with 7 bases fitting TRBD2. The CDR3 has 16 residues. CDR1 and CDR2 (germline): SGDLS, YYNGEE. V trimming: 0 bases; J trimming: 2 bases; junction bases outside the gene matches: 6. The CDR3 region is CASSVDVAGYTDTQYF. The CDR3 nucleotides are TGTGCCAGCAGCGTAGACGTAGCGGGCTACACAGATACGCAGTATTTT.

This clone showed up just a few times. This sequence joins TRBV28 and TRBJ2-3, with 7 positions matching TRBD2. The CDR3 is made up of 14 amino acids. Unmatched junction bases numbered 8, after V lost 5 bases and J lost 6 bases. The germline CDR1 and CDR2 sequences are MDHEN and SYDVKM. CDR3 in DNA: TGTGCCAGCAGTATCCCCGGGCGGGGGGATACGCAGTATTTT. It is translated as CASSIPGRGDTQYF. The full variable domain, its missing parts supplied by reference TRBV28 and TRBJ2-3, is DVKVTQSSRYLVKRTGEKVFLECVQDMDHENMFWYRQDPGLGLRLIYFSYDVKMKEKGDIPEGYSVSREKKERFSLILESASTNQTSMYLCASSIPGRGDTQYFGPGTRLTVL.

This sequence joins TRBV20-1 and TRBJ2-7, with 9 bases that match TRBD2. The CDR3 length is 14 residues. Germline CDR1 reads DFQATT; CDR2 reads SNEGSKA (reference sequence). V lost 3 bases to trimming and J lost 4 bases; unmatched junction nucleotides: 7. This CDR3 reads CSASLGLAPYEQYF. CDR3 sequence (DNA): TGCAGTGCTAGTCTCGGACTAGCGCCTTACGAGCAGTACTTC.

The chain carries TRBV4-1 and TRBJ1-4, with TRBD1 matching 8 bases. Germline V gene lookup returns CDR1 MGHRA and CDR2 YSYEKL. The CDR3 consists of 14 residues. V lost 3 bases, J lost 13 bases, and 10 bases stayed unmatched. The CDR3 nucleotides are TGCGCCAGCAGCCAGCCGGGACAGGTTTTAGGACTGTTTTTT. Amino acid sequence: CASSQPGQVLGLFF.

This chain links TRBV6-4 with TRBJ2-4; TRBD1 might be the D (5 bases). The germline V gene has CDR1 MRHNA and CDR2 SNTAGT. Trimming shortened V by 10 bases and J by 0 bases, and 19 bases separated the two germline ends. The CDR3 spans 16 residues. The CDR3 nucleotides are TGTGCCAAACGATATACAGGCTTGCTAGCCAAAAACATTCAGTACTTC. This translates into CAKRYTGLLAKNIQYF.

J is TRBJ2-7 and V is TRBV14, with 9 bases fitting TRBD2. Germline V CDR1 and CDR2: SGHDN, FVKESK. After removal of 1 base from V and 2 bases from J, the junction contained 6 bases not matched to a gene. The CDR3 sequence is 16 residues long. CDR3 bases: TGTGCCAGCAGCCAAGCTAGCGGGATGAGTCCCTACGAGCAGTACTTC. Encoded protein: CASSQASGMSPYEQYF.

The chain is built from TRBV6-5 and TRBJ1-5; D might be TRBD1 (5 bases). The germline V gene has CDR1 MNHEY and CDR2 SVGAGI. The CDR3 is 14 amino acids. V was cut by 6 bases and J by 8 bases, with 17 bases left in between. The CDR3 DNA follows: TGTGCCAGCAGGGAGTGGGGGGATAGCGAGCCCCAGCATTTT. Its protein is CASREWGDSEPQHF.

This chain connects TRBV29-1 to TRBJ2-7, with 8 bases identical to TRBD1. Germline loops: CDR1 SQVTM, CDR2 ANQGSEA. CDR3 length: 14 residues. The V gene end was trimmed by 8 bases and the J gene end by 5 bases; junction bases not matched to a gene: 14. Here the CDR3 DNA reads TGCAGCCCGGCGGGGCGGACAGGGTCGCACGAGCAGTACTTC. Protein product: CSPAGRTGSHEQYF.

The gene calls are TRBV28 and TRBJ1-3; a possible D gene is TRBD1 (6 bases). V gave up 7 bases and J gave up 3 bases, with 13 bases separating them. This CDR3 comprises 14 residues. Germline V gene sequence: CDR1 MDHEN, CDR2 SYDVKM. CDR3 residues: CASTIGGVGNTIYF. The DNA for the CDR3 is TGTGCCAGCACCATAGGGGGGGTTGGAAACACCATATATTTT.

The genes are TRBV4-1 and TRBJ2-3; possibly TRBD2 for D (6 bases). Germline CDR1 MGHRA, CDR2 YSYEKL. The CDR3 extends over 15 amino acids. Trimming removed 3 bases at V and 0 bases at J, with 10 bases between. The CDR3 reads CASSQSSVSTDTQYF. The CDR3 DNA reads TGCGCCAGCAGCCAGTCTAGCGTAAGCACAGATACGCAGTATTTT.

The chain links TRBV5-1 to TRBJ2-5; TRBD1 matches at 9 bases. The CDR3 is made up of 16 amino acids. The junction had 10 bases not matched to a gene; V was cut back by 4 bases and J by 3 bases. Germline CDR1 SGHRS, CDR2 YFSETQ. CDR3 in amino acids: CASSNTGQGLEETQYF. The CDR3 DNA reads TGCGCCAGCAGCAACACGGGACAGGGCCTAGAAGAGACCCAGTACTTC.

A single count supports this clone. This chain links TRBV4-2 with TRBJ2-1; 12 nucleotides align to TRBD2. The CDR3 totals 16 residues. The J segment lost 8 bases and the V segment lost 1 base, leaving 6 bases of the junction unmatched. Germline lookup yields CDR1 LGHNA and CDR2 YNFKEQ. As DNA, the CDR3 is TGTGCCAGCAGCCAAGCTAGCGGGAGGGCCTTCGATGAGCAGTTCTTC. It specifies CASSQASGRAFDEQFF.